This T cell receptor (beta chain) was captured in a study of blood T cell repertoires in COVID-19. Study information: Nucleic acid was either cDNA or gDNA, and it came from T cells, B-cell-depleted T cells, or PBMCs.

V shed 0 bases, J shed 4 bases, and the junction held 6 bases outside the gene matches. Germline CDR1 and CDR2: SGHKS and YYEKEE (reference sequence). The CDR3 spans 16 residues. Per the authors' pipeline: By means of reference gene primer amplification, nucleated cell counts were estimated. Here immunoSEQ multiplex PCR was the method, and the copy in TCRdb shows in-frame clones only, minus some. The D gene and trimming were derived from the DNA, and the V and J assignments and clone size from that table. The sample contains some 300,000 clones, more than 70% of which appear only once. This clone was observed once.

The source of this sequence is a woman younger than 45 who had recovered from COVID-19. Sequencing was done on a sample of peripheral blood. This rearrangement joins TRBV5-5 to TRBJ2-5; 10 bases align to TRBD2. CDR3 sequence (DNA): TGTGCCAGCAGCTTGGAGCGGGGGGGCTACCCAGAGACCCAGTACTTC. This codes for CASSLERGGYPETQYF.